This T cell receptor beta chain was retrieved from a study of blood T cell repertoires in COVID-19. Study details: The United States, Italy and Spain provided the acute and convalescent COVID-19 samples. PBMCs, B-cell-depleted T cells, or T cells provided the cDNA or gDNA that made up the material.

Authors' analysis steps: Estimation of nucleated cell counts was performed using reference gene primer amplification. This table comes from immunoSEQ multiplex PCR, and its TCRdb copy is limited to in-frame clones, with some not included. From that table come the V and J calls and clone size; the DNA was used to work out D and trimming. This sample has fewer than 350,000 clones, with around four fifths found just once. This CDR3 region has 13 residues. Germline CDR1 reads ENHRY; CDR2 reads SYGVKD. Losses at the gene ends were 6 bases for V and 10 bases for J; bases not matched to a gene: 4. J is TRBJ1-6 and V is TRBV10-3, with 9 nucleotides matching TRBD1. Sequences were obtained from peripheral blood. The source of this sequence is a woman aged 50 to 65 with active or convalescent COVID-19. CDR3 DNA sequence: TGTGCCATCAGGGACAGGGGTGGGTCACCCCTCCACTTT. It is translated as CAIRDRGGSPLHF.